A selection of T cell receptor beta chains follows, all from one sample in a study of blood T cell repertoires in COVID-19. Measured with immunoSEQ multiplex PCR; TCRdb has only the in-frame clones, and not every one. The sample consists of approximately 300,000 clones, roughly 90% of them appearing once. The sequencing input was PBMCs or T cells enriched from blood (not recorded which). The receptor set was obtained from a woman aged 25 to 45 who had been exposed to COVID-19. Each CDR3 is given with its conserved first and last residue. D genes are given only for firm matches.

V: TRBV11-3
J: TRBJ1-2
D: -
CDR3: CASSPPDSYGYTF
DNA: TGTGCCAGCAGCCCCCCTGACAGCTATGGCTACACCTTC

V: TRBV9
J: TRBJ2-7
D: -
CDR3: CASSGSSYEQYF
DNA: TGTGCCAGCAGCGGGAGCTCCTACGAGCAGTACTTC

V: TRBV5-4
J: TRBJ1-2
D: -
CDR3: CASSWGQGEYGYTF
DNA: TGTGCCAGCAGCTGGGGGCAGGGTGAATATGGCTACACCTTC

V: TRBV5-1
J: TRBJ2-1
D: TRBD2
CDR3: CATKRGEQFF
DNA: TGCGCCACGAAGCGGGGGGAGCAGTTCTTC

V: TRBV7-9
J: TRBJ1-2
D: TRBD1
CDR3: CASSPDRAFYGYTF
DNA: TGTGCCAGCAGCCCGGACAGGGCATTCTATGGCTACACCTTC

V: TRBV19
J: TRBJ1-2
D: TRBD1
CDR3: CASRRSRDSYGYTF
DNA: TGTGCCAGTAGAAGAAGCCGGGACAGCTATGGCTACACCTTC

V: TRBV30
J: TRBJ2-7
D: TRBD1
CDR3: CAWIGGTGRYEQYF
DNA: TGTGCCTGGATAGGTGGGACAGGGAGGTACGAGCAGTACTTC

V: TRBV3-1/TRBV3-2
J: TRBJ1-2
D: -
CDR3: CASSQDHGRAGRNYGYTF
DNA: TGTGCCAGCAGCCAAGACCATGGCAGGGCAGGGCGCAACTATGGCTACACCTTC

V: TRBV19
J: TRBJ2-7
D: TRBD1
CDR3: CASSPDRGRNYEQYF
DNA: TGTGCCAGTAGTCCCGACAGGGGACGGAATTACGAGCAGTACTTC

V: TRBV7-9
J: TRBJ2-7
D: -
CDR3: CASRPLVTYEQYF
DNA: TGTGCCAGCAGACCACTAGTCACCTACGAGCAGTACTTC

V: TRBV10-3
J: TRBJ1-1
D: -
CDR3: CAISGDTENTEAFF
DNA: TGTGCCATCAGTGGGGACACGGAGAACACTGAAGCTTTCTTT

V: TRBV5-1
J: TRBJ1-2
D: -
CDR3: CASSPPQGNYGYTF
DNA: TGCGCCAGCAGTCCTCCACAGGGCAACTATGGCTACACCTTC

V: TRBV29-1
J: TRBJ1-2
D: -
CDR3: CSVVVKGYHYGYTF
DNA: TGCAGCGTTGTCGTAAAGGGGTACCACTATGGCTACACCTTC

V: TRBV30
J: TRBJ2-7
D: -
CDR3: CAWKEGRFPYEQYF
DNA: TGTGCCTGGAAAGAGGGTAGGTTCCCCTACGAGCAGTACTTC

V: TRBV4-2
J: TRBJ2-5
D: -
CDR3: CASSRLSRDTETQYF
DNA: TGTGCCAGCAGCCGCCTCTCCAGGGATACGGAGACCCAGTACTTC

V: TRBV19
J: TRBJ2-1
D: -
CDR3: CASSVDRSSYNEQFF
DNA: TGTGCCAGTAGTGTCGACAGGAGCTCCTACAATGAGCAGTTCTTC